These 5 T cell receptor beta chains share one sample of origin, sequenced in a study of T-cell reconstitution after alpha-beta-depleted transplantation in children. The library targeted TCRbeta and was prepared with unique molecular identifiers. Each CDR3 protein is one row after TCRdb ran MiXCR on the PCR reads. The sample records 450,000 to 550,000 distinct CDR3 sequences, about an eighth being singletons. The sequencing here drew on PBMCs, mostly from graft donor cells, taken 180 days after TCRalphabeta/CD19-depleted stem cell transplant. Source of these receptors: a female patient aged 2-15 years who had a stem cell transplant for aplastic anemia, so the T cells may come from the graft donor.

This clonotype was recorded a few times. The chain is built from TRBV20-1 and TRBJ2-7, with D perhaps matching TRBD2 (7 bases). The germline gives CDR1 DFQATT, CDR2 SNEGSKA (reference sequence). V was trimmed by 6 bases and J by 3 bases, leaving 21 bases between them. This CDR3 region has 15 residues. The CDR3 bases are TGCAGTGCCCGAAAACCTGGGAGGGGGTACTACGAGCAGTACGTC. Protein product: CSARKPGRGYYEQYV.

This clonotype was seen more than once but under ten times. The J gene is TRBJ2-2, the V gene TRBV5-1; D is ambiguous. Germline loops: CDR1 SGHRS, CDR2 YFSETQ. This CDR3 comprises 14 residues. The V end was cut by 2 bases, the J end by 0 bases, with 5 bases between. The CDR3, as DNA: TGCGCCAGCAGCTTTGCTGCGAACACCGGGGAGCTGTTTTTT. Its translation is CASSFAANTGELFF.

The V gene is TRBV7-8, the J gene TRBJ1-6; D call uncertain. V lost 2 bases and J 0 bases, leaving 5 bases between the germline ends. CDR1 is SGHVS and CDR2 is FQNEAQ in the germline V gene. The CDR3 sequence is 15 residues long. The CDR3 bases are TGTGCCAGCAGCTTAACGGGCTCCTATAATTCACCCCTCCACTTT. Amino acid sequence: CASSLTGSYNSPLHF. The whole variable domain, remainder taken from reference TRBV7-8 and TRBJ1-6, is GAGVSQSPRYKVAKRGQDVALRCDPISGHVSLFWYQQALGQGPEFLTYFQNEAQLDKSGLPSDRFFAERPEGSVSTLKIQRTQQEDSAVYLCASSLTGSYNSPLHFGNGTRLTVT.

CDR3: CASSLWTNRNTGELFF. CDR3 DNA: TGTGCCAGCAGTCTGTGGACAAACCGCAACACCGGGGAGCTGTTTTTT. The V call is TRBV27, the J call TRBJ2-2; D is perhaps TRBD1 (5 bases). The CDR3 contains 16 residues. The V and J ends lost 5 bases and 2 bases respectively, with 15 bases between them. The germline V gene encodes CDR1 MNHEY and CDR2 SMNVEV (reference sequence).

V and J are TRBV3-1 and TRBJ2-1; D is perhaps TRBD1 (7 bases). The CDR3 covers 15 residues. Trimming removed 5 bases at V and 4 bases at J, with 15 bases between. CDR1 and CDR2 (germline): LGHDT, YNNKEL (reference sequence). This chain's CDR3 is CASSYLQGGYNEQFF. CDR3 DNA sequence: TGTGCCAGCAGCTATTTGCAGGGGGGTTACAATGAGCAGTTCTTC.